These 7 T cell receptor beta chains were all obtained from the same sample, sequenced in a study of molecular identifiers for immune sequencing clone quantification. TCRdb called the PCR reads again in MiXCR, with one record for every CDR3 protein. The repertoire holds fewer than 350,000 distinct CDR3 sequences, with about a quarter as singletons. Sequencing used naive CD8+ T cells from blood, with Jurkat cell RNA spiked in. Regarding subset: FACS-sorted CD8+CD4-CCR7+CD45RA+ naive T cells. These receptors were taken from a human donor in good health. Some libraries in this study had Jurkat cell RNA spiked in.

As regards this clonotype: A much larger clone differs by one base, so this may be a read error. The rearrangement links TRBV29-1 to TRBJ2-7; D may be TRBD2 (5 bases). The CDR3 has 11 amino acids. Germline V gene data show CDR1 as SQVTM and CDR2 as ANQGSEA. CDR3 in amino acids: CSVAEGLEQHF. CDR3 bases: TGCAGCGTGGCTGAGGGTCTTGAGCAGCACTTC.

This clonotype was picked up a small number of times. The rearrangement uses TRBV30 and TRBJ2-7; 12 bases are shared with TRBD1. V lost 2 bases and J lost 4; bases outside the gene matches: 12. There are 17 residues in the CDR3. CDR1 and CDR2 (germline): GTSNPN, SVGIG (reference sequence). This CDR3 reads CAWSPTKGQGAVYEQYF. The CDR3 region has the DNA TGTGCCTGGAGTCCCACAAAGGGACAGGGGGCAGTTTACGAGCAGTACTTC.

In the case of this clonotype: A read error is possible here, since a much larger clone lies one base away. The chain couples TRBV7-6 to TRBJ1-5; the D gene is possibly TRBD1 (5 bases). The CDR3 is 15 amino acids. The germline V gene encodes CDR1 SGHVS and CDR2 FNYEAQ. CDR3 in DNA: TGTGCCAGCAGCCTAGCACAGGATAGCAATCAGCCCCAGCATTTT. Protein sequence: CASSLAQDSNQPQHF. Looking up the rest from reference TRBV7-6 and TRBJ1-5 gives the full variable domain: GAGVSQSPRYKVTKRGQDVALRCDPISGHVSLYWYRQALGQGPEFLTYFNYEAQQDKSGLPNDRFSAERPEGSISTLTIQRTEQRDSAMYRCASSLAQDSNQPQHFGDGTRLSIL.

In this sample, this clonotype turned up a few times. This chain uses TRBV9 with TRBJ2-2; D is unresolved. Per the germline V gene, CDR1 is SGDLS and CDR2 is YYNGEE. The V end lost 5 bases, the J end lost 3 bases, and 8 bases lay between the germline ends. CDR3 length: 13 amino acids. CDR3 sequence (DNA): TGTGCCAGCAGTGAGTGGGACACCGGGGAGCTGTTTTTT. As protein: CASSEWDTGELFF.

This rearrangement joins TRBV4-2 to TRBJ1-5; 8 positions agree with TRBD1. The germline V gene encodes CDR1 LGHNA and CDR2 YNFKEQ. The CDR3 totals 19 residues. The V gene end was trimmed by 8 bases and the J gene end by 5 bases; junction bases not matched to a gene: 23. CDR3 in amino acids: CASPRYADRVNMVDQPQHF. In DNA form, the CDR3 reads TGTGCCAGCCCCCGTTACGCGGACAGGGTGAATATGGTTGATCAGCCCCAGCATTTT.

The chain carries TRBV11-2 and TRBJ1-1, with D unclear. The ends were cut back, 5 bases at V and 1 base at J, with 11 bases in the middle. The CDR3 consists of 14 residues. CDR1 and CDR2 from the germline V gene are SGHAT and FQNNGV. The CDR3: CASSPHVGNTEAFF. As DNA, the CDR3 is TGTGCCAGCAGCCCACACGTGGGGAACACTGAAGCTTTCTTT.

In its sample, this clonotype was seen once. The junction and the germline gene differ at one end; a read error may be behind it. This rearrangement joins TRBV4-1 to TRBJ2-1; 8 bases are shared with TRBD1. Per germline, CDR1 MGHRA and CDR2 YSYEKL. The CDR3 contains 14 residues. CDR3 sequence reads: CASRQGQGADEQFF. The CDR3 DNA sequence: TGCGCCAGCAGACAAGGCCAGGGGGCAGATGAGCAGTTCTTC.